Listed below are T cell receptor beta chains from one sample, sequenced in a study of metastatic and nonmetastatic thyroid tumors. Using MiXCR, TCRdb reanalyzed the PCR reads. The sample gives more than 10,000 clones, around 33% of which show up once; 10% to 15% is in the top ten. Sequenced: tumor tissue. These TCRs come from a male donor with papillary thyroid cancer or a benign thyroid nodule (not recorded which). Some clones in this sample may be carry-over from other donors' samples. CDR3s include the opening cysteine and the closing phenylalanine or tryptophan. D genes are given only for firm matches. Clone sizes are given selectively: once, few, many, or a class where the clone is expanded.

V gene,J gene,clone size,D gene,CDR3 protein,CDR3 DNA
TRBV20-1,TRBJ2-4,medium-sized,TRBD2,CSARDSWGSGRSDIQYF,TGCAGTGCTAGAGATAGCTGGGGTAGCGGGAGATCGGACATTCAGTACTTC
TRBV10-3,TRBJ2-7,few,.,CAISKQTAYEQYF,TGTGCCATCAGTAAACAGACTGCTTACGAGCAGTACTTC
TRBV6-6,TRBJ2-7,few,TRBD1,CASSYSGERQGAYEQYF,TGTGCCAGCAGTTACTCTGGCGAGAGACAGGGGGCCTACGAGCAGTACTTC
TRBV28,TRBJ1-1,few,TRBD1,CASSFRGGTAFF,TGTGCCAGCAGTTTCCGAGGGGGCACAGCTTTCTTT
TRBV9,TRBJ2-7,once,TRBD2,CASSVGSKASGIYEQYF,TGTGCCAGCAGCGTAGGGTCCAAAGCTAGCGGGATCTACGAGCAGTACTTC
TRBV7-9,TRBJ2-5,.,.,CASSLPPQETQYF,TGTGCCAGCAGCTTACCACCACAAGAGACCCAGTACTTC
TRBV2,TRBJ1-1,few,.,CASSDGGLRTEAFF,TGTGCCAGCAGTGACGGGGGTTTGAGGACTGAAGCTTTCTTT
TRBV7-9,TRBJ2-1,medium-sized,.,CASSLRREKHNEQFF,TGTGCCAGCAGCTTAAGAAGAGAGAAACACAATGAGCAGTTCTTC
TRBV6-1,TRBJ1-2,.,.,CASGPGPNYGYTF,TGTGCCAGCGGGCCGGGGCCTAACTATGGCTACACCTTC
TRBV7-9,TRBJ1-1,.,.,CASSPRGGTYTEAFF,TGTGCCAGCAGCCCTAGAGGGGGGACCTACACTGAAGCTTTCTTT
TRBV20-1,TRBJ2-3,.,TRBD2,CSAPPSGGGRTDTQYF,TGCAGTGCGCCGCCTAGCGGGGGGGGGCGCACAGATACGCAGTATTTT
TRBV6-1,TRBJ1-1,.,.,CASDSAYTEAFF,TGTGCCAGCGACTCGGCATACACTGAAGCTTTCTTT
TRBV14,TRBJ1-1,.,.,CASSPGHFAFF,TGTGCCAGCAGCCCAGGACATTTTGCTTTCTTT
TRBV28,TRBJ2-7,few,TRBD2,CASSLLAGGREQYF,TGTGCCAGCAGTTTACTAGCGGGAGGGCGGGAGCAGTACTTC
TRBV9,TRBJ2-7,medium-sized,.,CASSVGQGGEQYF,TGTGCCAGCAGCGTAGGTCAGGGGGGCGAGCAGTACTTC
TRBV7-9,TRBJ1-2,.,.,CASSLIKGDGYTF,TGTGCCAGCAGCTTAATAAAAGGGGATGGCTACACCTTC
TRBV6-1,TRBJ1-1,medium-sized,.,CASSESRFGGRQNTEAFF,TGTGCCAGCAGTGAATCTAGATTTGGGGGCAGACAGAACACTGAAGCTTTCTTT
TRBV10-3,TRBJ2-3,.,TRBD2,CAIGVSGGIVNTDTQYF,TGTGCCATCGGTGTTAGCGGGGGGATTGTGAACACAGATACGCAGTATTTT
TRBV9,TRBJ1-2,.,TRBD1,CASSAGQGLDYGYTF,TGTGCCAGCAGCGCGGGACAGGGACTTGACTATGGCTACACCTTC
TRBV6-1,TRBJ2-1,.,TRBD2,CASSGGTSRKNEQFF,TGTGCCAGCAGTGGGGGGACTAGCCGAAAAAATGAGCAGTTCTTC
TRBV6-4,TRBJ2-7,few,.,CASSYSVHQGHEQYF,TGTGCCAGCAGTTACTCAGTCCACCAAGGCCACGAGCAGTACTTC
TRBV7-3,TRBJ2-7,.,.,CASSPADAYEQYF,TGTGCCAGCAGCCCCGCCGACGCCTACGAGCAGTACTTC
TRBV7-2,TRBJ2-7,medium-sized,TRBD1,CASSRTGDSYEQYF,TGTGCCAGCAGCCGGACAGGGGACTCCTACGAGCAGTACTTC
TRBV4-2,TRBJ2-1,.,TRBD2,CASSQEWGSERGGNEQFF,TGTGCCAGCAGCCAAGAATGGGGTAGCGAGCGGGGGGGCAATGAGCAGTTCTTC
TRBV11-2,TRBJ2-7,medium-sized,.,CASSLEPGRATYEQYF,TGTGCCAGCAGCTTAGAACCGGGCAGGGCGACCTACGAGCAGTACTTC
TRBV7-6,TRBJ2-1,.,TRBD2,CASSSPLAGDNEQFF,TGTGCCAGCAGCTCCCCCCTAGCGGGGGACAATGAGCAGTTCTTC
TRBV6-2/TRBV6-3,TRBJ2-3,few,TRBD1,CASSYRDRSTDTQYF,TGTGCCAGCAGTTACAGGGACAGGTCCACAGATACGCAGTATTTT
TRBV28,TRBJ2-2,medium-sized,TRBD2,CASSRIAGPGTGELFF,TGTGCCAGCAGTCGAATAGCGGGTCCGGGGACCGGGGAGCTGTTTTTT
TRBV28,TRBJ1-3,.,TRBD1,CASSLRQGAFSGNTIYF,TGTGCCAGCAGTTTACGCCAGGGGGCTTTCTCTGGAAACACCATATATTTT
TRBV2,TRBJ2-1,few,.,CASRGLGSSYNEQFF,TGTGCCAGTAGAGGGCTAGGGAGCTCCTACAATGAGCAGTTCTTC
TRBV5-1,TRBJ1-6,medium-sized,TRBD1,CASSAGGYNSPLHF,TGCGCCAGCAGCGCAGGGGGGTATAATTCACCCCTCCACTTT
TRBV6-5,TRBJ2-7,few,.,CASSYPTVQEQYF,TGTGCCAGCAGTTACCCTACCGTACAGGAGCAGTACTTC
TRBV10-1,TRBJ2-3,few,TRBD2,CASSDGSGGGDTQYF,TGCGCCAGCAGTGATGGGAGCGGGGGTGGAGATACGCAGTATTTT
TRBV6-4,TRBJ2-1,.,TRBD2,CASSEGLAGGEQFF,TGTGCCAGCAGTGAGGGACTAGCGGGAGGTGAGCAGTTCTTC
TRBV6-1,TRBJ2-1,.,TRBD1,CASSEGTGAYNEQFF,TGTGCCAGCAGTGAAGGGACAGGGGCCTACAATGAGCAGTTCTTC
TRBV9,TRBJ2-1,many,.,CASTGQMGNEQFF,TGTGCCAGCACCGGACAAATGGGGAATGAGCAGTTCTTC
TRBV20-1,TRBJ2-7,once,TRBD2,CSAHGKTSGGFSYEQYF,TGCAGTGCCCATGGAAAGACTAGCGGGGGGTTCTCCTACGAGCAGTACTTC
TRBV30,TRBJ2-1,.,.,CAWSVTGALGYSEQLF,TGTGCCTGGAGTGTAACGGGGGCGCTTGGATACAGTGAGCAGCTCTTC
TRBV27,TRBJ2-2,.,.,CASSSPGREWTGELFF,TGTGCCAGCAGTTCGCCGGGAAGGGAATGGACCGGGGAGCTGTTTTTT
TRBV14,TRBJ2-2,.,.,CASSRRAGRYSGELFF,TGTGCCAGCAGCCGCCGGGCGGGCAGATATTCCGGGGAGCTGTTTTTT
TRBV2,TRBJ2-7,.,.,CASIRDGYEQYF,TGTGCCAGCATTCGGGACGGGTACGAGCAGTACTTC
TRBV6-2/TRBV6-3,TRBJ2-7,.,TRBD1,CASRSRSSPGTGVYEQYF,TGTGCCAGCCGTTCACGCTCCTCACCCGGGACAGGGGTCTACGAGCAGTACTTC
TRBV6-5,TRBJ2-7,few,.,CASRYGHYGQYF,TGTGCCAGCAGATATGGACACTACGGGCAGTACTTC
TRBV6-1,TRBJ2-5,medium-sized,TRBD1,CASSRGRRGQETQYF,TGTGCCAGCAGTAGGGGGCGCAGGGGCCAAGAGACCCAGTACTTC
TRBV19,TRBJ2-2,.,.,CASSIERESTGELFF,TGTGCCAGTAGTATAGAACGGGAGAGCACCGGGGAGCTGTTTTTT
TRBV20-1,TRBJ2-1,once,TRBD2,CSASRLAGGSNEQFF,TGCAGTGCTAGTCGGCTAGCGGGGGGGAGTAATGAGCAGTTCTTC
TRBV20-1,TRBJ1-2,.,.,CSARDEGRQESNYGYTF,TGCAGTGCTAGAGATGAAGGGCGACAGGAGAGTAACTATGGCTACACCTTC
TRBV4-2,TRBJ2-5,medium-sized,TRBD2,CASSQELAGGPKLETQYF,TGTGCCAGCAGCCAAGAACTAGCGGGAGGGCCTAAGCTGGAGACCCAGTACTTC
TRBV19,TRBJ1-5,few,.,CASRSDHSNQPQHF,TGTGCCAGTAGATCAGACCATAGCAATCAGCCCCAGCATTTT
TRBV6-1,TRBJ1-6,few,TRBD1,CASSEAGRGTNSPLHF,TGTGCCAGCAGTGAAGCGGGCAGGGGGACCAATTCACCCCTCCACTTT
TRBV28,TRBJ1-4,medium-sized,TRBD1,CASSRGQGAVKLFF,TGTGCCAGCAGTCGCGGACAGGGGGCCGTAAAACTGTTTTTT
TRBV6-1,TRBJ2-3,.,TRBD2,CASRPTSGGETDTQYF,TGTGCCAGCAGACCGACTAGCGGGGGGGAAACAGATACGCAGTATTTT
TRBV10-3,TRBJ2-5,.,TRBD2,CASSELAGGQETQYF,TGTGCCAGCAGTGAACTAGCGGGGGGGCAAGAGACCCAGTACTTC
TRBV30,TRBJ2-7,.,.,CAWIRVSSYEQYF,TGTGCCTGGATAAGGGTGAGCTCCTACGAGCAGTACTTC
TRBV3-1,TRBJ1-2,.,.,CASSQVGYGYTF,TGTGCCAGCAGCCAAGTTGGATATGGCTACACCTTC
TRBV20-1,TRBJ2-1,.,TRBD2,CSANPPSGSYNEQFF,TGCAGTGCTAACCCGCCTAGCGGGAGCTACAATGAGCAGTTCTTC
TRBV6-9,TRBJ2-3,.,TRBD2,CASSYSTGTSFTDTQYF,TGTGCCAGCAGTTATTCCACCGGGACTAGCTTCACAGATACGCAGTATTTT